Each of the 3 T cell receptor beta chains below was sequenced from the same sample in a study of PD-L1 blockade in urothelial cancer. Profiling relied on immunoSEQ multiplex PCR, and the TCRdb table lists in-frame clones only, not all of them. The sample holds tens of thousands of clones; 84% are singletons and the top ten take roughly 9.2%. The sample's time point: pretreatment peripheral blood. Sequencing used PBMCs, obtained around atezolizumab (anti-PD-L1) treatment. These receptors all stem from an older woman with urothelial cancer.

This clone showed up many times. The V and J genes are TRBV4-1 and TRBJ2-7; 8 bases fit TRBD1. The CDR3 loop spans 14 amino acids. Germline V CDR1 and CDR2: MGHRA, YSYEKL. V dropped 2 bases and J dropped 3; count of bases not matched to a gene: 3. The CDR3 spells CASSQLDRDYEQYF. Here the CDR3 DNA reads TGCGCCAGCAGCCAATTGGACAGGGACTACGAGCAGTACTTC.

The chain uses TRBV30 and TRBJ2-2; D possibly corresponds to TRBD2 (5 bases). V was pared by 2 bases and J by 0 bases, with 7 bases between. The CDR3 totals 14 residues. CDR1 and CDR2 from the germline V gene are GTSNPN and SVGIG (reference sequence). In DNA form, the CDR3 reads TGTGCCTGGAGTCGTAGCGCGAACACCGGGGAGCTGTTTTTT. It codes for CAWSRSANTGELFF.

V gene TRBV5-5 combines with J gene TRBJ2-1, with D perhaps TRBD1 (6 bases). CDR1 and CDR2 from the germline V gene are SGHKS and YYEKEE (reference sequence). CDR3 length: 18 residues. Trimming took off 0 bases at V and 0 bases at J, with 16 bases between the two ends. The CDR3 spells CASSLDYVQGSSYNEQFF. The CDR3 DNA sequence: TGTGCCAGCAGCTTGGATTATGTACAGGGAAGCTCCTACAATGAGCAGTTCTTC.